The following is a TCR beta chain sequence with its context. Vbeta (60) and Jbeta (13) primers were used in the PCR. Clones were sequenced by immunoSEQ multiplex PCR, and TCRdb holds only the in-frame ones, with some missing. The sample consists of under 250,000 clones, around 83% of them appearing once. V was clipped by 3 bases and J by 0 bases, with 12 bases between them. Germline CDR1 reads GTSNPN; CDR2 reads SVGIG (reference sequence). This CDR3 has 14 residues. This sample was included in a study of cytomegalovirus exposure and HLA in healthy donors. The sequencing sample was made of PBMCs. The receptor's source is a girl between 2 and 10 years old in good health and CMV-seronegative. The J gene is TRBJ2-7, the V gene TRBV30; perhaps TRBD2 as D (5 bases). The CDR3 DNA sequence: TGTGCCTGGAGGAGAAGCGGCCCCTCCTACGAGCAGTACTTC. Translated: CAWRRSGPSYEQYF.